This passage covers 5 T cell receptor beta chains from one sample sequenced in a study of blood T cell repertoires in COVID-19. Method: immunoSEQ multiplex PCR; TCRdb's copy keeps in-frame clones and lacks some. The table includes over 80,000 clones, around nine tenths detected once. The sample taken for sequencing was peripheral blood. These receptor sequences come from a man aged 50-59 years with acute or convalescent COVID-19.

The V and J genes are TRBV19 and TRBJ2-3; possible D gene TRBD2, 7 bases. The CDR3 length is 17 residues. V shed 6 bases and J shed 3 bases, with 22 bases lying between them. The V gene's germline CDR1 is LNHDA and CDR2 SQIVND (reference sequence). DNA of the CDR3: TGTGCCAGTAGCAACCGCGGGGGACACCAAGCTACAGATACGCAGTATTTT. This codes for CASSNRGGHQATDTQYF.

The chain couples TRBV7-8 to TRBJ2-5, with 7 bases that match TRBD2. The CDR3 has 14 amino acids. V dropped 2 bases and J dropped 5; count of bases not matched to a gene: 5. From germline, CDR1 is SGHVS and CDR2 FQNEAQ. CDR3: CASSLSGEVETQYF. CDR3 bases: TGTGCCAGCAGCTTAAGCGGGGAAGTGGAGACCCAGTACTTC.

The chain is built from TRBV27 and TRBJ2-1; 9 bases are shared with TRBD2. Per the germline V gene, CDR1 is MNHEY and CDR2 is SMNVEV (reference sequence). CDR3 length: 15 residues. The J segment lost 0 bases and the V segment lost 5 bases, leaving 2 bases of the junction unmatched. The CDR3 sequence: CASSMTSGSYNEQFF. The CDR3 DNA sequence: TGTGCCAGCAGTATGACTAGCGGCTCCTACAATGAGCAGTTCTTC.

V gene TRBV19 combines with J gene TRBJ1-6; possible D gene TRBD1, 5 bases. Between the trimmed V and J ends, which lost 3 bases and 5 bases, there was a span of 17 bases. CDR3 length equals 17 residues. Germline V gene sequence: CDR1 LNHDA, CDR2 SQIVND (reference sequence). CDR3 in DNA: TGTGCCAGTAGTATTGCTATTGGGGCAGGCAATAATTCACCCCTCCACTTT. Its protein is CASSIAIGAGNNSPLHF.

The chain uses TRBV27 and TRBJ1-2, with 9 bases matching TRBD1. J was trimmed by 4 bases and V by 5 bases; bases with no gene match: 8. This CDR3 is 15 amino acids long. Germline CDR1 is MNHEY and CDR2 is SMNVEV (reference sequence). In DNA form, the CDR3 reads TGTGCCAGCAGTCTTAGGACAGGGGTCTTCTATGGCTACACCTTC. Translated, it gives CASSLRTGVFYGYTF.